This T cell receptor beta chain is drawn from a study of T cells in Graves' hyperthyroidism and ophthalmopathy. Study-wide results and caveats: Most thyroid clonotypes expanded above 0.001 appeared in blood too. Through a model of 13 V-J features, ophthalmopathy was separated from stable hyperthyroidism.

This clonotype was found many times. Its antigen remains unknown. Graves' hyperthyroidism is called stable when ophthalmopathy does not progress within 18 months. Germline-derived CDR1 and CDR2 are SQVTM and ANQGSEA. With V trimmed by 4 bases and J by 2 bases, 5 bases remained unmatched. The CDR3 contains 13 residues. Amplified TCR beta CDR3 regions came from RNA transcripts. First-round RT-PCR of the TCR CDR3 relied on the HTBI primer set. MiXCR, applied by TCRdb to the multiplex PCR reads, yields one record per CDR3 protein. The table lists about 290,000 distinct CDR3 sequences, roughly 15% of them singletons.

This sequence was found in a woman in her 40s with Graves' hyperthyroidism. The genes are TRBV29-1 and TRBJ2-7; TRBD2 aligns across 7 bases. Sequenced: blood. CDR3 region: CSVVAGVAYEQYF. CDR3 bases: TGCAGCGTTGTTGCGGGGGTTGCCTACGAGCAGTACTTC.